Many counts were recorded for the clone carrying this TCR beta chain. This entry belongs to a study of Graves' ophthalmopathy and Graves' hyperthyroidism. Germline CDR1 is MDHEN and CDR2 is SYDVKM. The length of the CDR3 is 13 residues. Trimming cost V 1 base and J 4 bases, with 8 bases left between them. Amplified TCR beta CDR3 regions were obtained using RNA transcripts as template. HTBI-primed RT-PCR formed the first round, and a multiplex PCR formed the second. MiXCR, run by TCRdb on the multiplex PCR reads, gives a single entry per CDR3 protein. Of 400,000 to 450,000 distinct CDR3 sequences in the sample, about 21% are singletons; the top ten hold approximately 3.2%.

The TCR sequence derives from a woman aged 18-29 years with stable Graves' hyperthyroidism. The chain employs TRBV28 and TRBJ2-7, with D uncertain. Source material: peripheral blood. DNA of the CDR3: TGTGCCAGCAGTTTATTTTCGATGTACGAGCAGTACTTC. It translates to CASSLFSMYEQYF.